The 7 T cell receptor beta chains presented below share a single source sample, sequenced in a study of T-cell memory formation after mild COVID-19 (dated by TCRdb to the early 2020s). Library preparation employed 5' RACE. Sequencing used an Illumina NovaSeq 6000. In-frame beta chains were kept once TCRdb had trimmed the public reads at Q25 with fastp and called clones with MiXCR. Each entry merges the rows of one CDR3 protein and shows their most common DNA and genes. The sample table records around 440,000 distinct CDR3 sequences; 15% to 20% of these occur just once. The ten largest clones capture more than 9% of the sample. The material sequenced was PBMCs or a T cell subset sorted from them (not recorded which). The receptors here all came from an adult woman who had mild COVID-19 (a few samples of this study predate the infection). The sample titles of this study are shuffled in the database, so cell type and time point are left out; the donor was told from shared clones.

The chain has TRBV5-1 and TRBJ1-4; 7 bases agree with TRBD1. The length of the CDR3 is 18 residues. Germline CDR1 and CDR2: SGHRS and YFSETQ. V gave up 0 bases and J gave up 0 bases; unmatched junction bases: 8. Written as DNA, the CDR3 is TGCGCCAGCAGCTTGGCCTCGAGGGGGCTTGCAACTAATGAAAAACTGTTTTTT. Its protein product is CASSLASRGLATNEKLFF.

The rearrangement joins TRBV20-1 to TRBJ2-7; D might be TRBD1 (5 bases). The CDR3 spans 13 residues. CDR1 and CDR2 from the germline V gene are DFQATT and SNEGSKA (reference sequence). The germline V and J ends were trimmed by 4 bases and 0 bases, with 10 bases remaining between them. For the CDR3, the DNA is TGCAGTGCTACCAGGGATGTCTCCTACGAGCAGTACTTC. Translating it yields CSATRDVSYEQYF.

The V call is TRBV7-2, the J call TRBJ2-1; D might be TRBD2 (5 bases). Between the trimmed V and J ends, which lost 6 bases and 5 bases, there was a span of 20 bases. This CDR3 is 16 amino acids long. Germline V lookup: CDR1 SGHTA, CDR2 FQGNSA. In DNA, the CDR3 is TGTGCCAGCAGTCCCGGACTGGCGATCCTCAACAATGAGCAGTTCTTC. As protein: CASSPGLAILNNEQFF.

This clonotype has more than one count but fewer than ten. For the CDR3, the DNA is TGCGCCAGCAGCCAAGATCCCCTGGGACAGGGGGGGTATGGCTACACCTTC. This codes for CASSQDPLGQGGYGYTF. The V call is TRBV4-1, the J call TRBJ1-2, with 11 nucleotides matching TRBD1. The CDR3 consists of 17 residues. The V gene's germline CDR1 is MGHRA and CDR2 YSYEKL. Trimming removed 0 bases from V and 5 bases from J; junction bases left unmatched: 8.

This chain joins TRBV7-9 and TRBJ1-1, with a possible D match to TRBD1 (6 bases). V was pared by 5 bases and J by 1 base, with 17 bases between. This CDR3 has 16 amino acids. Germline CDR1 and CDR2: SEHNR and FQNEAQ (reference sequence). CDR3 nucleotide sequence: TGTGCCAGCAGCCCGGTTGGGGGGCCGAAGAACACTGAAGCTTTCTTT. Translated: CASSPVGGPKNTEAFF.

This sequence joins TRBV20-1 and TRBJ2-7, with D hard to call. This CDR3 is 14 amino acids long. Germline V gene lookup returns CDR1 DFQATT and CDR2 SNEGSKA (reference sequence). V lost 0 bases, J lost 2 bases, and 11 bases lay in between. CDR3 residues: CSAREIAGPYEQYF. For the CDR3, the DNA is TGCAGTGCTAGAGAAATCGCCGGTCCCTACGAGCAGTACTTC.

Ten or more counts support this clonotype. V and J are TRBV7-2 and TRBJ2-1, with a tentative D call TRBD2 (5 bases). The CDR3 runs to 12 residues. Trimming took 10 bases from V and 8 from J, leaving 15 bases between them. CDR1 and CDR2 (germline): SGHTA, FQGNSA. CDR3 DNA sequence: TGTGCCACCGTGGCGGGCTGGTATGAGCAGTTCTTC. It codes for CATVAGWYEQFF.